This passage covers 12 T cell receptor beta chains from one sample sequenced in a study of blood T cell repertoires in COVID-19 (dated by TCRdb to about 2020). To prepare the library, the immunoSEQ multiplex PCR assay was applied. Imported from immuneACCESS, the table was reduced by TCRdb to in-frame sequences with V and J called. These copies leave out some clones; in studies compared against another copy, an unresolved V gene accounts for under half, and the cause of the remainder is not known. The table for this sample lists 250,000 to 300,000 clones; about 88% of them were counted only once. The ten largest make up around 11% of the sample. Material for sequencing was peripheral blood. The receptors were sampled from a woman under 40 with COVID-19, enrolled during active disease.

CDR3 coding DNA: TGTGCCAGCAGCCCAGGGGATACGCAGTATTTT. The encoded protein is CASSPGDTQYF. This chain connects TRBV2 to TRBJ2-3; possible D gene TRBD1, 5 bases. The V end lost 6 bases, the J end lost 6 bases, and 7 bases lay between the germline ends. Germline V gene data show CDR1 as SNHLY and CDR2 as FYNNEI. CDR3 length equals 11 residues.

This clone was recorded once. The CDR3 DNA is TGTGCCAGCAGCCTACTCCGGGGGGATGAGGCTGAAAAACTGTTTTTT. Encoded protein: CASSLLRGDEAEKLFF. This chain connects TRBV11-2 to TRBJ1-4, with D perhaps TRBD1 (5 bases). V lost 5 bases and J 7 bases, leaving 20 bases between the germline ends. The CDR3 is 16 residues long. The germline V gene has CDR1 SGHAT and CDR2 FQNNGV.

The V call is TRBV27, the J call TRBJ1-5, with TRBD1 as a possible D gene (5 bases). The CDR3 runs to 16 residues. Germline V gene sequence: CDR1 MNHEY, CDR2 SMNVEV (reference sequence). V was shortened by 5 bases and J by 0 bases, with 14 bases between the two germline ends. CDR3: CASSPWGGDSNQPQHF. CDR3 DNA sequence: TGTGCCAGCAGTCCGTGGGGGGGGGATAGCAATCAGCCCCAGCATTTT.

CDR3 amino acids: CASSYLLRRGELFF. In DNA form, the CDR3 reads TGTGCCAGCAGCTACCTTCTCCGGCGGGGGGAGCTGTTTTTT. This sequence joins TRBV28 and TRBJ2-2; D is uncertain. V dropped 6 bases and J dropped 8 bases, with 16 bases sitting between them. CDR1 and CDR2 from the germline V gene are MDHEN and SYDVKM. The CDR3 sequence is 14 residues long. Full variable domain (outside the CDR3, taken from reference TRBV28 and TRBJ2-2): DVKVTQSSRYLVKRTGEKVFLECVQDMDHENMFWYRQDPGLGLRLIYFSYDVKMKEKGDIPEGYSVSREKKERFSLILESASTNQTSMYLCASSYLLRRGELFFGEGSRLTVL.

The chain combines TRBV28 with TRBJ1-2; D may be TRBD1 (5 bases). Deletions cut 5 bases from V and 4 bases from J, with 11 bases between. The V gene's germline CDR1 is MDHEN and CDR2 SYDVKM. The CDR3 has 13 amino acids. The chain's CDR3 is CASSGQVGYGYTF. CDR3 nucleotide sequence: TGTGCCAGCAGTGGACAAGTAGGCTATGGCTACACCTTC.

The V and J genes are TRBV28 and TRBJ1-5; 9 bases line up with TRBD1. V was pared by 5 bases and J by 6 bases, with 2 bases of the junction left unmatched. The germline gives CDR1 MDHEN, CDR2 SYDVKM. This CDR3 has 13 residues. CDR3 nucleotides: TGTGCCAGCAGTGACAGGGGGATTCAGCCCCAGCATTTT. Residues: CASSDRGIQPQHF.

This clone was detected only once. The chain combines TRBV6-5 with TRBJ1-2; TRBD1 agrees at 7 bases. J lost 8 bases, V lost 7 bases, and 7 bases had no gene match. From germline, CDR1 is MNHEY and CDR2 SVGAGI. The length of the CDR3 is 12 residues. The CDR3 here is CASTRGQRGYTF. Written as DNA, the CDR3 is TGTGCCAGCACTAGGGGACAGAGAGGCTACACCTTC.

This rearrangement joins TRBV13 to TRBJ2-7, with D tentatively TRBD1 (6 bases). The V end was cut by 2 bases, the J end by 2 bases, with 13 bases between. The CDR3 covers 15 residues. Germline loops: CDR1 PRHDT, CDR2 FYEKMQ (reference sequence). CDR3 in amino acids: CASSLRQETPYEQYF. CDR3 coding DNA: TGTGCCAGCAGCTTAAGACAGGAGACCCCCTACGAGCAGTACTTC.

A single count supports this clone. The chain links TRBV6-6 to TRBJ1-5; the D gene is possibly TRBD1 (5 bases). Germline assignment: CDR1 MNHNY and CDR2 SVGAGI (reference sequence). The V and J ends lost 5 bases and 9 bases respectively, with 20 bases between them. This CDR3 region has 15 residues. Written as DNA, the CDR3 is TGTGCCAGCAGTACCCCCCGGGGGGAGGGTGGGCCCCAGCATTTT. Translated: CASSTPRGEGGPQHF.

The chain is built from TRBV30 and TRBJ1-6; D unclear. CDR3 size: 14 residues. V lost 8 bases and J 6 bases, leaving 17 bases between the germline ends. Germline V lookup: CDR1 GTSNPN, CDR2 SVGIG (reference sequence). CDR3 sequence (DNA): TGTGCCGGAGAAAGTGCGGAGATTAATTCACCCCTCCACTTT. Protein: CAGESAEINSPLHF.

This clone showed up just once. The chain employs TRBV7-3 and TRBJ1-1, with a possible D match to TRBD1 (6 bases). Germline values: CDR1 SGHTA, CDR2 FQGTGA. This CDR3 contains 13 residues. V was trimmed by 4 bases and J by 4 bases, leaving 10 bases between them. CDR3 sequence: CASSSGQSTEAFF. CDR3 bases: TGTGCCAGCAGCTCAGGACAGTCCACTGAAGCTTTCTTT.

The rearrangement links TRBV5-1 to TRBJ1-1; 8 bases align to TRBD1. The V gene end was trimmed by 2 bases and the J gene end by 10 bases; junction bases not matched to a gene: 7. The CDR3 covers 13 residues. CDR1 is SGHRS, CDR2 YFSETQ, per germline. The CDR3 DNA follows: TGCGCCAGCAGCTTACAAACCACAGGGGGAGCTTTCTTT. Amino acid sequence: CASSLQTTGGAFF.